This T cell receptor (beta chain) is drawn from a study of blood T cell repertoires in COVID-19. TCRdb's table, derived via immunoSEQ multiplex PCR, lists solely in-frame clones and lacks some. This table holds approximately 120,000 clones, 86% found once. V lost 6 bases, J lost 5 bases, and 11 bases stayed unmatched. The CDR3 contains 15 residues. The germline V gene has CDR1 MNHEY and CDR2 SVGAGI. Source material: peripheral blood. This chain joins TRBV6-5 and TRBJ1-1, with 8 positions matching TRBD1. The TCR was taken from a human donor in a cohort sampled during active COVID-19. CDR3 nucleotide sequence: TGTGCCAGCAGCGCGGACAGGGCCCGGGTGACTGAAGCTTTCTTT. This codes for CASSADRARVTEAFF.